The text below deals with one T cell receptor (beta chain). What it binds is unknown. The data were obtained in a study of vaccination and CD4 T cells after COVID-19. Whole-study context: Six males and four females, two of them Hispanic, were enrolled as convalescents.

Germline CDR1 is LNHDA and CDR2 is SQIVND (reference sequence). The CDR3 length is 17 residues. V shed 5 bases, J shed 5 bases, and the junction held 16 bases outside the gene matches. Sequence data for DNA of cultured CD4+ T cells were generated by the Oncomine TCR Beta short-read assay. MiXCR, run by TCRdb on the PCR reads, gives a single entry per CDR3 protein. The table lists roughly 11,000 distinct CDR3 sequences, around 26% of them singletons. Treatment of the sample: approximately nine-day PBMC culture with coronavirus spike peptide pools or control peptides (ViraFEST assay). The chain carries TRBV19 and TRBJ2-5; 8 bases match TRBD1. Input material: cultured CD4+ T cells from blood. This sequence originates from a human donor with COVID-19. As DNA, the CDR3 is TGTGCCAGTAGTCCCGGGACAGGACAATCCCAAGGGGAGACCCAGTACTTC. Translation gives CASSPGTGQSQGETQYF.